The TCR beta chain under discussion was sequenced for a study of technical replicates of blood from a few donors. Sequencing used immunoSEQ multiplex PCR; TCRdb keeps in-frame clones, though not all of them. The sample lists over 50,000 clones, about 91% occurring once. Trimming cost V 4 bases and J 5 bases, with 15 bases left between them. This CDR3 has 14 residues. CDR1 and CDR2 (germline): SGDLS, YYNGEE. The sequenced sample consisted of PBMCs. The rearrangement joins TRBV9 to TRBJ2-5, with D hard to call. The TCR was taken from a human donor in good health. Some clones in this sample may be carry-over from other donors' samples. In DNA, the CDR3 is TGTGCCAGCAGCTCTAGAGCCGTCGGGGAGACCCAGTACTTC. Translating it yields CASSSRAVGETQYF.